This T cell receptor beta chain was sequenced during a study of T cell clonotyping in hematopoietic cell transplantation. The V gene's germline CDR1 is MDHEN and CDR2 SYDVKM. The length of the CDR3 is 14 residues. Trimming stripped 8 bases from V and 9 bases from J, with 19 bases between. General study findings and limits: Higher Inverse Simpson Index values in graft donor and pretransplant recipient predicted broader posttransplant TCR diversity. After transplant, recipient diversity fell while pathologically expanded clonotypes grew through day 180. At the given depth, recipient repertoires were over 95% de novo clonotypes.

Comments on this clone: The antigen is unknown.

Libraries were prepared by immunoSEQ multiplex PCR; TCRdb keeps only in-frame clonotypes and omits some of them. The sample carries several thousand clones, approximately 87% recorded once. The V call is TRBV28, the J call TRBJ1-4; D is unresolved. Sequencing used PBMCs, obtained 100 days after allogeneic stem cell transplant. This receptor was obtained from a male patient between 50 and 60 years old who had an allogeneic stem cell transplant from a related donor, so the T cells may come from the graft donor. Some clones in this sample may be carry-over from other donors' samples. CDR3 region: CASANPDSNQKLFF. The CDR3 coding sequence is TGTGCCAGCGCCAACCCGGACTCGAATCAAAAACTGTTTTTT. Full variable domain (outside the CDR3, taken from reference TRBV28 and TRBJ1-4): DVKVTQSSRYLVKRTGEKVFLECVQDMDHENMFWYRQDPGLGLRLIYFSYDVKMKEKGDIPEGYSVSREKKERFSLILESASTNQTSMYLCASANPDSNQKLFFGSGTQLSVL.